Reported below is one T cell receptor beta chain. Its cognate antigen is unknown. CDR3 size: 15 residues. CDR1 and CDR2 (germline): SGHTA, FQGNSA. Between the trimmed V and J ends, which lost 1 base and 7 bases, there was a span of 14 bases. Most tumor samples had 4 to 5.5 ug input DNA in two replicates. Here immunoSEQ multiplex PCR was the method, and the copy in TCRdb shows in-frame clones only, minus some. The repertoire includes about 25,000 clones, about 30% of them detected once, and about 16% sits in the top ten. This sample is drawn from a study of neoadjuvant anti-PD-1 for oral cavity cancer. Overall study: Non-progressing patients received a fourth nivolumab dose near day 43, then surgery on days 50-56.

Time point denoted: after neoadjuvant nivolumab, at surgical resection. General observations from the study: With three patients per group, TCR findings need larger cohorts. Higher pretreatment Treg/Th17 ratios tracked higher pretreatment blood clonality.

The clonotype originates from a person between 35 and 79 years old with oral cavity squamous cell carcinoma. The sample consisted of tumor tissue, taken after nivolumab (anti-PD-1) treatment. This chain links TRBV7-2 with TRBJ1-5, with D possibly being TRBD1 (5 bases). The CDR3 DNA is TGTGCCAGCAGCTTAGACTCCGGGACCAGACAGCCCCAGCATTTT. Encoded protein: CASSLDSGTRQPQHF.